This entry lists 3 T cell receptor beta chains sequenced from one sample in a study of cytomegalovirus exposure and HLA in healthy donors. The PCR had 60 Vbeta and 13 Jbeta primers. The data were produced by immunoSEQ multiplex PCR, yet TCRdb's version contains in-frame clones alone and is incomplete. The table shows 200,000 or so clones, with around four fifths occurring only once. The sequencing input was PBMCs. The origin of the receptors is a woman between 45 and 60 years old in good health and CMV-seropositive.

The chain uses TRBV7-9 and TRBJ2-3, with D possibly being TRBD1 (6 bases). The ends were cut back, 11 bases at V and 4 bases at J, with 13 bases in the middle. The length of the CDR3 is 12 residues. CDR1 is SEHNR, CDR2 FQNEAQ, per germline (reference sequence). The CDR3 loop is CAVQGLADTQYF. As DNA, the CDR3 is TGTGCCGTACAGGGTTTAGCAGATACGCAGTATTTT.

This chain connects TRBV18 to TRBJ2-3, with TRBD2 identical over 7 bases. Trimming cost V 3 bases and J 6 bases; bases outside gene matches: 6. Germline assignment: CDR1 KGHSH and CDR2 LQKENI. The CDR3 runs to 14 residues. The DNA of the CDR3 is TGTGCCAGCTCACCTACAGCCGGGGGGGATACGCAGTATTTT. This codes for CASSPTAGGDTQYF.

The rearrangement uses TRBV6-1 and TRBJ2-7, with D tentatively TRBD2 (5 bases). The CDR3 covers 13 residues. CDR1 and CDR2 from the germline V gene are MNHNS and SASEGT. V lost 11 bases and J 2 bases, leaving 16 bases between the germline ends. In nucleotides, the CDR3 is TGTGCCTCGGAGAGGGAGTGGGCCTACGAGCAGTACTTC. Amino acids: CASEREWAYEQYF.